This T cell receptor (beta chain) was identified in a study of Graves' ophthalmopathy and Graves' hyperthyroidism. The study's findings and limits: Blood also held most thyroid clonotypes expanded above 0.001 frequency. Sensitivity of about 91% and specificity of 70% to 84% were achieved when a 13-signature model separated ophthalmopathy from stable hyperthyroidism.

In donors with ophthalmopathy, activity was moderate-to-severe, with CAS ≥3, NOSPECS ≥4 and duration under 3 months. If patients had other autoimmune diseases, uncontrolled infections, pregnancy or lactation, they were excluded. On this clonotype itself: Its cognate antigen is unknown.

Using RNA transcripts, the TCR beta CDR3 regions were amplified. The workflow started with a first-round RT-PCR run with HTBI primers and then moved on to a second-round multiplex PCR. TCRdb used MiXCR to reprocess the multiplex PCR reads, holding one entry per CDR3 protein. The data show 650,000 to 800,000 distinct CDR3 sequences, with about 41% seen just once and 3% to 4% held by the top ten. Sequencing used peripheral blood. The TCR sequence derives from an adult man with Graves' ophthalmopathy.

CDR3 nucleotide sequence: TGTGCCAGCAGTTTATCCGAGTGGAGTGAAAAACTGTTTTTT. Amino acids: CASSLSEWSEKLFF. J is TRBJ1-4 and V is TRBV25-1; no firm D call. V dropped 5 bases and J dropped 7 bases, with 14 bases sitting between them. This CDR3 spans 14 amino acids. CDR1 and CDR2 from the germline V gene are MGHDK and SYGVNS.